This record concerns one T cell receptor (beta chain) sequence. This sample is part of a study of blood T cell repertoires in COVID-19. The CDR3 consists of 12 residues. Germline V gene data show CDR1 as MDHEN and CDR2 as SYDVKM. Trimming removed 6 bases at V and 7 bases at J, with 12 bases between. Libraries were prepared by immunoSEQ multiplex PCR; TCRdb keeps only in-frame clonotypes and omits some of them. The sample includes about 180,000 clones, 88% of them seen just once. This clonotype originated in a young woman who had recovered from COVID-19. Input material: PBMCs or T cells enriched from blood (not recorded which). This rearrangement joins TRBV28 to TRBJ1-2; D may be TRBD1 (6 bases). The CDR3 spells CASRLTGTGYTF. The CDR3 DNA reads TGTGCCAGCAGACTCACAGGGACTGGCTACACCTTC.